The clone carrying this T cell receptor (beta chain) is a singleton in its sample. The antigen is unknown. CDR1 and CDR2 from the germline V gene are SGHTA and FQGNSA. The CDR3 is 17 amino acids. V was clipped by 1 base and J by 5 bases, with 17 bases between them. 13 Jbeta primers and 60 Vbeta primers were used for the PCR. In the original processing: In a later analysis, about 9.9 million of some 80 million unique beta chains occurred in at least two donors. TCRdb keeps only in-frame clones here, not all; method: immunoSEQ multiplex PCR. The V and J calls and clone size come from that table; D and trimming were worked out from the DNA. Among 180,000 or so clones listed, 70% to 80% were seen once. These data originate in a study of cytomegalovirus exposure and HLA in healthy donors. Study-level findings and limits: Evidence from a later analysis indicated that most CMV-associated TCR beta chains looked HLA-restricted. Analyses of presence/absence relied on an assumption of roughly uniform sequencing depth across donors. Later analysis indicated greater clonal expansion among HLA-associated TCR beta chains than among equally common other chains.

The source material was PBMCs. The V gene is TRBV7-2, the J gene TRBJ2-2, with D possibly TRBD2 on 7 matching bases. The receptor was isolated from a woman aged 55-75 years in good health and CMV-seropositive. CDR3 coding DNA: TGTGCCAGCAGCTTAGATCTGGGACACGGGGGGACCGGGGAGCTGTTTTTT. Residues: CASSLDLGHGGTGELFF.